This TCR beta chain is drawn from a study of CD4 T cells in relation to SARS-CoV-2 and coronaviruses. Study information: The HLA restriction of the shared crossreactive spike epitopes was mapped.

After removal of 4 bases from V and 4 bases from J, the junction contained 5 bases not matched to a gene. Germline V gene lookup returns CDR1 SEHNR and CDR2 FQNEAQ (reference sequence). The CDR3 totals 16 residues. Cryopreserved PBMCs were CD4-enriched, then split into naive and memory cells. Repertoires were generated with immunoSEQ multiplex PCR, while TCRdb's copy carries only in-frame clones and drops some. The repertoire holds tens of thousands of clones, with about 91% as singletons. General study points: According to naive versus memory sequencing, detected responses are memory recall, not newly primed.

With regard to this clone: The antigen is unknown.

Sequencing was performed on naive CD4+ T cells from PBMCs. Specified subset: naive CD4+ T cells isolated by negative enrichment. The V gene is TRBV7-9, the J gene TRBJ2-2; 11 nucleotides agree with TRBD2. This TCR derives from an adult with COVID-19. As DNA, the CDR3 is TGTGCCAGCAGCTCTAGCGGGAGGTCTGGCACCGGGGAGCTGTTTTTT. Translating gives CASSSSGRSGTGELFF.